The 10 T cell receptor beta chains in this list originate from one sample, sequenced in a study of prognosis after radiotherapy for stage I lung cancer. The authors amplified TCR beta CDR3 from genomic DNA using two-round multiplex PCR. Amplification during the initial PCR round employed primers specific to each TRBV and TRBJ gene. MiXCR was run by TCRdb on the multiplex PCR reads, yielding one entry per CDR3 protein. The table shows around 20,000 distinct CDR3 sequences, with 55% occurring only once. Sequencing used PBMCs, obtained before or after stereotactic body radiation therapy (not recorded which). Every receptor here comes from a donor aged 50 or older with non-small cell lung cancer.

This clonotype was observed a single time. Relative to the germline gene, one junction end is altered; a read error may explain this. The V gene is TRBV12-3 or TRBV12-4, the J gene TRBJ2-3, with D uncertain. The CDR3 loop spans 16 amino acids. CDR3 nucleotide sequence: TGTGCCAGCAGGACCTGGGTGGCCCTATCCACAGATACGCAGTACTTT. Its translation is CASRTWVALSTDTQYF.

Of note for this clonotype: Mismatch with germline at one junction end may stem from a read error. The gene calls are TRBV6-2 or TRBV6-3 and TRBJ2-1; D remains unclear. Germline-derived CDR1 and CDR2 are MNHEY and SVGEGT. CDR3 length: 14 residues. The CDR3 DNA reads as TGTGCCATCAGTGAACTGGCGGTCCAAGGTGAGCAGTTCTTC. Amino acids: CAISELAVQGEQFF.

Ten or more counts support this clonotype. The V and J genes are TRBV29-1 and TRBJ1-2, with TRBD1 matching over 8 bases. From germline, CDR1 is SQVTM and CDR2 ANQGSEA. V was pared by 6 bases and J by 8 bases, with 14 bases of the junction left unmatched. The CDR3 sequence is 14 residues long. For the CDR3, the DNA is TGCAGCGTAGCGGCCGGACAGGGCCTGGAAGGCTACACCTTC. Translating gives CSVAAGQGLEGYTF.

The chain has TRBV7-9 and TRBJ2-2; no firm D call. V lost 0 bases and J 1 base, leaving 3 bases between the germline ends. Germline V gene lookup returns CDR1 SEHNR and CDR2 FQNEAQ (reference sequence). The CDR3 spans 14 residues. CDR3 sequence reads: CASSLAGNTGELFF. The CDR3 DNA sequence: TGTGCCAGCAGCTTAGCAGGGAACACCGGGGAGCTGTTTTTT. Based on the CDR3 plus reference TRBV7-9 and TRBJ2-2, the full variable domain is DTGVSQNPRHKITKRGQNVTFRCDPISEHNRLYWYRQTLGQGPEFLTYFQNEAQLEKSRLLSDRFSAERPKGSFSTLEIQRTEQGDSAMYLCASSLAGNTGELFFGEGSRLTVL.

This clonotype was detected ten times or more. This chain connects TRBV20-1 to TRBJ2-5; 8 bases are a match to TRBD2. Germline V gene sequence: CDR1 DFQATT, CDR2 SNEGSKA (reference sequence). The CDR3 loop spans 14 amino acids. V gave up 5 bases and J gave up 2 bases; unmatched junction bases: 7. CDR3 protein: CSAPPLAEQETQYF. CDR3 sequence (DNA): TGCAGTGCTCCGCCACTAGCGGAACAAGAGACCCAGTACTTC.

This clonotype has at least ten counts. The V and J genes are TRBV20-1 and TRBJ2-1, with 10 bases fitting TRBD2. From germline, CDR1 is DFQATT and CDR2 SNEGSKA (reference sequence). The CDR3 is made up of 16 amino acids. V lost 3 bases, J lost 3 bases, and 8 bases stayed unmatched. CDR3 loop: CSASTSGVGSYNEQFF. CDR3 nucleotide sequence: TGCAGTGCTAGTACTAGCGGGGTTGGGAGCTACAATGAGCAGTTCTTC.

Points on this clonotype: One end of the junction fails to match germline, which may point to a read error. The chain is built from TRBV6-1 and TRBJ2-3; 10 bases are shared with TRBD2. This CDR3 has 20 amino acids. Germline V gene sequence: CDR1 MNHNS, CDR2 SASEGT. CDR3 sequence reads: CASSEAGGLAGVRCTDTQYF. The DNA of the CDR3 is TGTGCCAGCAGTGAAGCAGGGGGCCTAGCGGGGGTGAGATGCACAGATACTCAGTATTTT.

Of note for this clonotype: It may be a read error: a sequence one base away is much more abundant. V gene TRBV29-1 combines with J gene TRBJ2-5; 10 bases align to TRBD2. This CDR3 has 15 residues. From germline, CDR1 is SQVTM and CDR2 ANQGSEA. CDR3 coding DNA: TGCAGCGTTGAAGAGGGTAGCGGGAGGCAAGAGACCCATTACTTC. Residues: CSVEEGSGRQETHYF.

Details on this clonotype: With a much larger clone just one base away, this may be a read error. The chain recombines TRBV13 with TRBJ2-5; D is possibly TRBD1 or TRBD2 (6 bases each). The CDR3 is made up of 14 amino acids. Germline-derived CDR1 and CDR2 are PRHDT and FYEKMQ (reference sequence). In DNA form, the CDR3 reads TGTTCCAGCAGCTTCCGGGGGCAGGGGGAGACCCAGTACTTC. It encodes CSSSFRGQGETQYF. Variable domain in full (rest from reference TRBV13 and TRBJ2-5): AAGVIQSPRHLIKEKRETATLKCYPIPRHDTVYWYQQGPGQDPQFLISFYEKMQSDKGSIPDRFSAQQFSDYHSELNMSSLELGDSALYFCSSSFRGQGETQYFGPGTRLLVL.

V usage is TRBV5-6 and J usage is TRBJ2-5; D remains ambiguous. Looked up from germline, CDR1 is SGHDT and CDR2 is YYEEEE. Trimming pared 2 bases from V and 4 bases from J, leaving 3 bases between. CDR3 length: 11 residues. This CDR3 reads CASSLRETQYF. CDR3 nucleotides: TGTGCCAGCAGCTTAAGAGAGACCCAGTACTTC.